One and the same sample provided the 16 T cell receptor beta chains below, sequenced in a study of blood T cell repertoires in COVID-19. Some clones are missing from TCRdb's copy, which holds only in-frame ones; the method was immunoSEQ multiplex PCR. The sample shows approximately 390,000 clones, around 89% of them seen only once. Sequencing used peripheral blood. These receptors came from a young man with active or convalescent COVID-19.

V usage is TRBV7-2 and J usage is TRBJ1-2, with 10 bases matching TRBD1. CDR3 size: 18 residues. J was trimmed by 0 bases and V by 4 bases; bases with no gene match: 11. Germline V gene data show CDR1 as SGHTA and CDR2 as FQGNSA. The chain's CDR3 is CASSSSRDRGQANYGYTF. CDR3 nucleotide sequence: TGTGCCAGCAGCTCGTCCCGGGACAGGGGACAAGCTAACTATGGCTACACCTTC.

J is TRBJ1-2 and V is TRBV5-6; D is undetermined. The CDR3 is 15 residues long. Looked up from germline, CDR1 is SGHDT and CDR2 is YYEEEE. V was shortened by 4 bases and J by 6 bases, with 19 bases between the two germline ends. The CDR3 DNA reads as TGTGCCAGCAGCCCGACCTTTCGGGGTATTCATGGCTACACCTTC. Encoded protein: CASSPTFRGIHGYTF.

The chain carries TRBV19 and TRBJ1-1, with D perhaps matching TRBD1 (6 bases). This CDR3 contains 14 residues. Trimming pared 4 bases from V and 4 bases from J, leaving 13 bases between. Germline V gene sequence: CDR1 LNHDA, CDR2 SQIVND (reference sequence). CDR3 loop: CASSTPGHLTEAFF. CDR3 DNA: TGTGCCAGTAGTACCCCGGGACATCTCACTGAAGCTTTCTTT.

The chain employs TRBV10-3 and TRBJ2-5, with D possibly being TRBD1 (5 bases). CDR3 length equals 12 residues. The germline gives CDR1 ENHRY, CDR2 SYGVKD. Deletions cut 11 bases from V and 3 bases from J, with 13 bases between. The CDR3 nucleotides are TGTGCCTCGCGGAAAGGGGAAGAGACCCAGTACTTC. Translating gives CASRKGEETQYF.

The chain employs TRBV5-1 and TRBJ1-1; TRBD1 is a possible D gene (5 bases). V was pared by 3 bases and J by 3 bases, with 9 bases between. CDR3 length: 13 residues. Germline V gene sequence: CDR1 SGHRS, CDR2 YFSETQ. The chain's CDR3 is CASSSDTDTEAFF. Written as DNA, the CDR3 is TGCGCCAGCAGCTCGGACACCGACACTGAAGCTTTCTTT.

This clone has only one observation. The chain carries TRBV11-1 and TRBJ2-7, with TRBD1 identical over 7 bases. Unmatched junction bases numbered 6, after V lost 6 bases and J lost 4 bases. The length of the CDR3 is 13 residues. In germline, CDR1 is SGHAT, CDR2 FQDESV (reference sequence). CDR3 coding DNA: TGTGCCAGCAGTTTACAGGGGAATTACGAGCAGTACTTC. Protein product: CASSLQGNYEQYF.

The CDR3 DNA sequence: TGTGCCAGCAGCTTGGTAGGGCCTTGGAGGACTGAAGCTTTCTTT. Translation: CASSLVGPWRTEAFF. This rearrangement joins TRBV5-6 to TRBJ1-1; D uncertain. Germline lookup yields CDR1 SGHDT and CDR2 YYEEEE. This CDR3 has 15 amino acids. The V gene lost 0 bases and the J gene lost 5 bases, with 14 bases spanning the gap.

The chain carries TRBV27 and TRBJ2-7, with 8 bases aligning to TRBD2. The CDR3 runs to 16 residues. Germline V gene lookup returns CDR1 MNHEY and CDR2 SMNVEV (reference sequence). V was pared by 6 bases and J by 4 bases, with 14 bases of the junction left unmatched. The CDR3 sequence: CASSPGALSGSYEQYF. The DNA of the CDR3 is TGTGCCAGCAGCCCTGGCGCTCTAAGCGGGAGTTACGAGCAGTACTTC.

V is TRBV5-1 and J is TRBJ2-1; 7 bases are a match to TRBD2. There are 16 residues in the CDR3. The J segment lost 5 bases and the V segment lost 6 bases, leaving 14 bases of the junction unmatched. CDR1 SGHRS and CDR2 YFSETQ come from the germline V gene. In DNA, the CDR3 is TGCGCCAGCACCGCCGGGAGGAGCGGCATTCACAATGAGCAGTTCTTC. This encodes CASTAGRSGIHNEQFF.

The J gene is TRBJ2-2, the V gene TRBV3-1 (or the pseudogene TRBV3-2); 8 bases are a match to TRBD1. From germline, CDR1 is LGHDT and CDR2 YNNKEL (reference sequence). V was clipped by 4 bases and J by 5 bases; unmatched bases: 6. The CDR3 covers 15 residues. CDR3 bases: TGTGCCAGCAGCCGGAGGACAGGGACTACCGGGGAGCTGTTTTTT. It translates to CASSRRTGTTGELFF.

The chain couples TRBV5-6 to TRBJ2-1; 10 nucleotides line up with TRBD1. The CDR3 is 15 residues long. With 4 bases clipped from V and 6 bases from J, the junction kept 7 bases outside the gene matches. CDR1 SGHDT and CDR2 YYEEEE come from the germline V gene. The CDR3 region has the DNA TGTGCCAGCAGCACTGGGACAGGGGCCTTCAATGAGCAGTTCTTC. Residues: CASSTGTGAFNEQFF.

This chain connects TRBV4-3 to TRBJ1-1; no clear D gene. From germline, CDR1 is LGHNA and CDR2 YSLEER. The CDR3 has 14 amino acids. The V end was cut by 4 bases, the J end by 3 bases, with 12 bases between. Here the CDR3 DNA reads TGCGCCAGCAGCCGACGGCCCGGGGACACTGAAGCTTTCTTT. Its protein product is CASSRRPGDTEAFF.

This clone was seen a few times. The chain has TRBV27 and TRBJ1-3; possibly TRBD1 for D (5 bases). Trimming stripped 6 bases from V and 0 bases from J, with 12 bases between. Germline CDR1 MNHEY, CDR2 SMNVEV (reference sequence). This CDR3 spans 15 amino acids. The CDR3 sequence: CASRPGGNSGNTIYF. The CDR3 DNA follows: TGTGCCAGCAGACCGGGGGGGAACTCTGGAAACACCATATATTTT.

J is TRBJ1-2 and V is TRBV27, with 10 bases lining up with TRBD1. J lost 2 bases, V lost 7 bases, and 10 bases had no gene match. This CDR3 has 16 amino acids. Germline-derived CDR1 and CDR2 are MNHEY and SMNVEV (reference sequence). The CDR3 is CASTLTAGQGNYGYTF. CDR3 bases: TGTGCCAGCACCCTGACCGCGGGACAGGGGAACTATGGCTACACCTTC.

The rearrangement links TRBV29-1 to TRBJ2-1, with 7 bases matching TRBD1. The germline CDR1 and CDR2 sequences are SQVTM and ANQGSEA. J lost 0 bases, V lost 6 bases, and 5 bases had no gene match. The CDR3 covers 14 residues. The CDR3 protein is CSVLGQSSYNEQFF. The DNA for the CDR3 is TGCAGCGTCTTGGGACAGAGCTCCTACAATGAGCAGTTCTTC.

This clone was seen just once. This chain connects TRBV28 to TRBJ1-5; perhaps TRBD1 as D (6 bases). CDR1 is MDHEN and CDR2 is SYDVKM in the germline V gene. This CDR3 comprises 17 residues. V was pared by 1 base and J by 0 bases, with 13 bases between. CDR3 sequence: CASSLFRGDYSNQPQHF. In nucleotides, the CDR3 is TGTGCCAGCAGTTTATTTAGGGGGGACTATAGCAATCAGCCCCAGCATTTT.